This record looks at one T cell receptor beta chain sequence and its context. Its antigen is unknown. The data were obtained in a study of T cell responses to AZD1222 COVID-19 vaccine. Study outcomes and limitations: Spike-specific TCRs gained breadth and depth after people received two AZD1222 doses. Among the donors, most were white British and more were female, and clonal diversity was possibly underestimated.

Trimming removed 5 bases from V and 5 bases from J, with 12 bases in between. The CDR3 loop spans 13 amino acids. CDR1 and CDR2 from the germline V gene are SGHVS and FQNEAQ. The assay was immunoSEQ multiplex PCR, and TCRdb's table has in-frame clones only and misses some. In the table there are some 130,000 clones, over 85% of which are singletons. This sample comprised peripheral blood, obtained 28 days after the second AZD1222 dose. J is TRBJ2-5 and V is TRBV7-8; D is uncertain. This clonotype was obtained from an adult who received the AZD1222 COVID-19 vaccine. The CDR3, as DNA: TGTGCCAGCAGCCACGTCAGCTTTGAGACCCAGTACTTC. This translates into CASSHVSFETQYF.